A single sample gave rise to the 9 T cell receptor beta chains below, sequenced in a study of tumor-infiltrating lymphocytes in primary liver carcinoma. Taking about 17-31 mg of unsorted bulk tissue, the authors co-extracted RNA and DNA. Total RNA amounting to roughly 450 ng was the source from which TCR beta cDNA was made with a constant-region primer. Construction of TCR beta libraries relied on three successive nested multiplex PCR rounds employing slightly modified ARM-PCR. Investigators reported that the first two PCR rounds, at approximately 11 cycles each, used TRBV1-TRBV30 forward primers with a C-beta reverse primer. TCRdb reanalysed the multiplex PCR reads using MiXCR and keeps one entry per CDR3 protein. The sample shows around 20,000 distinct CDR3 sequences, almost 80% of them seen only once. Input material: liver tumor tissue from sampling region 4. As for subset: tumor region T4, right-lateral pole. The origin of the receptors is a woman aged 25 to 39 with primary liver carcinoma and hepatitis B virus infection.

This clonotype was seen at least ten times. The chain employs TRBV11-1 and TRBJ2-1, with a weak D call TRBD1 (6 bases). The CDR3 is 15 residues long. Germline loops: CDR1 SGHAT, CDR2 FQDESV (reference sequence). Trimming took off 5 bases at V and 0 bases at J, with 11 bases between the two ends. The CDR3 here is CASSRRQASYNEQFF. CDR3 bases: TGTGCCAGCAGCCGGAGACAGGCCTCCTACAATGAGCAGTTCTTC.

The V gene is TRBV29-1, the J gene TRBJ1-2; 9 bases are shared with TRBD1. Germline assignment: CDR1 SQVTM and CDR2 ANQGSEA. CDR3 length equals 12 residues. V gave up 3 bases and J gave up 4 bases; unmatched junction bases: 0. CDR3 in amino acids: CSVEDRGYGYTF. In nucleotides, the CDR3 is TGCAGCGTTGAGGACAGGGGCTATGGCTACACCTTC.

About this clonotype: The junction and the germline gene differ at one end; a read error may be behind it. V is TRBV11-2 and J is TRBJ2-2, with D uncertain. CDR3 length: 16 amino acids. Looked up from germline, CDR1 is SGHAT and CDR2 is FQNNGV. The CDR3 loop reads CASSPDPQLKTGELFF. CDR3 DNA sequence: TGCGCCAGCAGCCCCGATCCCCAATTGAAGACCGGAGAGCTGTTTTTT. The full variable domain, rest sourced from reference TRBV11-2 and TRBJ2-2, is EAGVAQSPRYKIIEKRQSVAFWCNPISGHATLYWYQQILGQGPKLLIQFQNNGVVDDSQLPKDRFSAERLKGVDSTLKIQPAKLEDSAVYLCASSPDPQLKTGELFFGEGSRLTVL.

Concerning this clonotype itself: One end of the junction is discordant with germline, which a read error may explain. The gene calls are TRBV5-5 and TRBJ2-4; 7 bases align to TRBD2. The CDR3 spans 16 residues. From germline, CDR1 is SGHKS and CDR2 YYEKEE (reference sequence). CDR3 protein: CASSLGMREGSDIQYF. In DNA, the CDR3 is TGTGCTAGCAGCTTAGGAATGAGGGAGGGGTCGGACATTCAGTACTTC.

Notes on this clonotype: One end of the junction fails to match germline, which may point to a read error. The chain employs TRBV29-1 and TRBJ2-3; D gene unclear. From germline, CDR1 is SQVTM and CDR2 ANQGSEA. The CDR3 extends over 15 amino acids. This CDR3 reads CNVVGSDSSTDTQYF. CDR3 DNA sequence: TGCAACGTTGTCGGTTCAGACTCAAGCACAGATACGCAGTATTTT.

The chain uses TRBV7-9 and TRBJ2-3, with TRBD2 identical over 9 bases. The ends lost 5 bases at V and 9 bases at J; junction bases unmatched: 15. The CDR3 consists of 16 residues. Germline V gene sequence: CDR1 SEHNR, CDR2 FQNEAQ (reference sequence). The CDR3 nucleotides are TGTGCCAGCAGCCTATTAGTAGCGGGAGCCACGGACACGCAGTATTTT. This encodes CASSLLVAGATDTQYF.

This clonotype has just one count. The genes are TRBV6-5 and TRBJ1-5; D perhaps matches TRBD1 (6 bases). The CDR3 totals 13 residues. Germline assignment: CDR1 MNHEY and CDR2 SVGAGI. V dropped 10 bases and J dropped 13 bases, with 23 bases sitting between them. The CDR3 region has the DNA TGTGCCATCCCGGGCAGCGCCGGGGGGCCTCAGCATTTT. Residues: CAIPGSAGGPQHF.

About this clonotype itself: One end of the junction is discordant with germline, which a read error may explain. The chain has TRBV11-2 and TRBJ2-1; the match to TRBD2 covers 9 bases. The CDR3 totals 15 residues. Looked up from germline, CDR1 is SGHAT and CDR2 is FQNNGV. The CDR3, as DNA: TGTGCCAGCAACTTAGCTAGCGGGGCCTACAATGAGCAGTTCTTC. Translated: CASNLASGAYNEQFF.

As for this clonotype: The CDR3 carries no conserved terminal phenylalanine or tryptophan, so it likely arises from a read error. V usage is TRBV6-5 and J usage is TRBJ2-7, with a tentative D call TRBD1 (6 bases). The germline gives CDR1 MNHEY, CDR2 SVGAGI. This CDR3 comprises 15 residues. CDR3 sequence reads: CAISYKDSNSYEQYS. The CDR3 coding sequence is TGTGCCATCAGTTACAAGGACAGCAACTCCTACGAGCAGTACTCC.